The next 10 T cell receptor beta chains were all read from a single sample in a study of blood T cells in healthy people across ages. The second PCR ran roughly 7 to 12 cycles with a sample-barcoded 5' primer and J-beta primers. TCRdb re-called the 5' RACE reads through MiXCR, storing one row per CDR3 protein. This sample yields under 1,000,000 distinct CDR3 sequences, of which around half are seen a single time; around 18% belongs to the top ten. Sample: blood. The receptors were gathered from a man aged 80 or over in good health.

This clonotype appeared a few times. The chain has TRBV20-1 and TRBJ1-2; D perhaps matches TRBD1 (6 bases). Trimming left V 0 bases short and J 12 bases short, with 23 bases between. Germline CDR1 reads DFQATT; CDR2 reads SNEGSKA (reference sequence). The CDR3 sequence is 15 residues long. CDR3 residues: CSARDRKGEGYGHTF. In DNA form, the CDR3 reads TGCAGTGCTAGAGATAGGAAGGGGGAGGGATACGGCCACACCTTC.

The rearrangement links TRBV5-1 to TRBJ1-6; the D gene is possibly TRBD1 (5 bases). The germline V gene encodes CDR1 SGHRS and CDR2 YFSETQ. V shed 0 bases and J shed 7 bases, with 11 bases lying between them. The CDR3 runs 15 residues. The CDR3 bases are TGCGCCAGCAGCTTGGGGCCAGGGCGGAATTCACCCCTCCACTTT. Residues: CASSLGPGRNSPLHF.

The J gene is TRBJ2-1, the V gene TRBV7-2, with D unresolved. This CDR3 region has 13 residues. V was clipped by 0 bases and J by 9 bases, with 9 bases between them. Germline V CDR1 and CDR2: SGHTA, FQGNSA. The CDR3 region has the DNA TGTGCCAGCAGCTTAGCGCGGCTTCGTGAGCAGTTCTTC. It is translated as CASSLARLREQFF.

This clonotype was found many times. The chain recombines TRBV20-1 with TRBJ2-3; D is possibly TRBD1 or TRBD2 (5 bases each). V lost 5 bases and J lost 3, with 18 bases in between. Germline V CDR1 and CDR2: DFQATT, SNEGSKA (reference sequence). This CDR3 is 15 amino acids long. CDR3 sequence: CSAHRDAPGTDTQYF. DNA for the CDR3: TGCAGTGCTCACCGGGACGCCCCAGGGACAGATACGCAGTATTTT.

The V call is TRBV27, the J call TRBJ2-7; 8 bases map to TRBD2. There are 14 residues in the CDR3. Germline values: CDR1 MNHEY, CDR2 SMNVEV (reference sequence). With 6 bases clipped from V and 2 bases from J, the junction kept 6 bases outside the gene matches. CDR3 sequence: CASRPGGSAYEQYF. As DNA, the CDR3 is TGTGCCAGCAGGCCGGGAGGGTCAGCCTACGAGCAGTACTTC.

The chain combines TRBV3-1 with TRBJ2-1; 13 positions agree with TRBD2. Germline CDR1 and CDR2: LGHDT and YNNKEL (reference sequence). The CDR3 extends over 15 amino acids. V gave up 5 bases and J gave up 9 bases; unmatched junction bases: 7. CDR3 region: CASSLGLAGVGEQFF. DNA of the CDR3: TGTGCCAGCAGCTTAGGACTAGCGGGAGTTGGTGAGCAGTTCTTC.

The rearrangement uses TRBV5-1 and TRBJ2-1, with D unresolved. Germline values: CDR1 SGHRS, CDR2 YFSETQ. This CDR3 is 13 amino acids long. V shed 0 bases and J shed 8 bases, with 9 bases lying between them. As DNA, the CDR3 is TGCGCCAGCAGCTTGGCCAGCGACTATGAGCAGTTCTTC. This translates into CASSLASDYEQFF.

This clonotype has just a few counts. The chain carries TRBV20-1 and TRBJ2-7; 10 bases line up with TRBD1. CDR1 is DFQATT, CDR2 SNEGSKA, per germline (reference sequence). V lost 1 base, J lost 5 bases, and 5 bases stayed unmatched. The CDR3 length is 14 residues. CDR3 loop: CSARVGQGSDEQYF. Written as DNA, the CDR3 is TGCAGTGCTAGAGTGGGACAGGGGTCCGACGAGCAGTACTTC.

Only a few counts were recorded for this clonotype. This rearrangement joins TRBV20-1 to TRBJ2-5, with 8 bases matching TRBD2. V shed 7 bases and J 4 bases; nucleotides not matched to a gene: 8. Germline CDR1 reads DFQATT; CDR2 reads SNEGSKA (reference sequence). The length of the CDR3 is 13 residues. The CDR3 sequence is CSGIPGGRETQYF. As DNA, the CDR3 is TGCAGTGGTATCCCGGGGGGGCGAGAGACCCAGTACTTC.

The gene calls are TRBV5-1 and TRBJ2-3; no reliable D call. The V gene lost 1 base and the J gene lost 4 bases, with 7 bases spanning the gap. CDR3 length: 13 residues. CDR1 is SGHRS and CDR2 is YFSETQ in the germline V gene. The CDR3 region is CASSLTLADTQYF. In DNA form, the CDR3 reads TGCGCCAGCAGCTTGACATTGGCAGATACGCAGTATTTT.